One sample yielded the 4 T cell receptor beta chains listed below, sequenced in a study of blood T cell repertoires in COVID-19. The data were produced by immunoSEQ multiplex PCR, yet TCRdb's version contains in-frame clones alone and is incomplete. This table has around 390,000 clones, around nine tenths appearing once. The material sequenced was PBMCs or T cells enriched from blood (not recorded which). The receptors were sampled from a woman in her 50s who had recovered from COVID-19.

This clone was counted a single time. The chain's CDR3 is CASSEGQVDTGELFF. For the CDR3, the DNA is TGTGCCAGCAGTGAAGGACAGGTGGACACCGGGGAGCTGTTTTTT. V usage is TRBV2 and J usage is TRBJ2-2, with a possible D match to TRBD1 (6 bases). Germline assignment: CDR1 SNHLY and CDR2 FYNNEI. The CDR3 totals 15 residues. Trimming shortened V by 1 base and J by 3 bases, and 9 bases separated the two germline ends.

V usage is TRBV4-1 and J usage is TRBJ1-1, with a tentative D call TRBD1 (5 bases). The CDR3 has 15 residues. Looked up from germline, CDR1 is MGHRA and CDR2 is YSYEKL. V was shortened by 0 bases and J by 0 bases, with 8 bases between the two germline ends. CDR3 in DNA: TGCGCCAGCAGCCAAGAGCGGGGGATGAACACTGAAGCTTTCTTT. Its protein is CASSQERGMNTEAFF.

This chain connects TRBV18 to TRBJ2-7; 8 bases fit TRBD1. The CDR3 runs 16 residues. Germline-derived CDR1 and CDR2 are KGHSH and LQKENI. The junction had 12 bases not matched to a gene; V was cut back by 3 bases and J by 5 bases. The CDR3 reads CASSPRTGLNNNEQYF. The CDR3 DNA sequence: TGTGCCAGCTCACCCCGGACAGGGCTAAATAATAACGAGCAGTACTTC.

V is TRBV7-9 and J is TRBJ1-1, with 9 bases fitting TRBD1. The CDR3 sequence is 15 residues long. Germline CDR1 reads SEHNR; CDR2 reads FQNEAQ (reference sequence). V trimming: 5 bases; J trimming: 1 base; junction bases outside the gene matches: 5. The CDR3 is CASSPDRGWNTEAFF. CDR3 DNA sequence: TGTGCCAGCAGCCCGGACAGGGGTTGGAACACTGAAGCTTTCTTT.